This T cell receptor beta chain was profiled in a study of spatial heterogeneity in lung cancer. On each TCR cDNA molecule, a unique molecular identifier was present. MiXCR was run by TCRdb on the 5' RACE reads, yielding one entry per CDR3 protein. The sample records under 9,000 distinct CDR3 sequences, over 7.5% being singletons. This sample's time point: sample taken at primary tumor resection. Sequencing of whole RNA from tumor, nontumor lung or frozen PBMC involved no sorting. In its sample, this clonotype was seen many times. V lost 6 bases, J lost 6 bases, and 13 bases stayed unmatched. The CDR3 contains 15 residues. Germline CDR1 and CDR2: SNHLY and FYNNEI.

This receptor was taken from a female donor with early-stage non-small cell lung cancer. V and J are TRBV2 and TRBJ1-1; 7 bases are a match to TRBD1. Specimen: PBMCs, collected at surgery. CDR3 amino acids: CASRTRTGQAPEAFF. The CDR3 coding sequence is TGTGCCAGCAGGACCCGGACAGGTCAGGCTCCTGAAGCTTTCTTT.